These T cell receptor beta chains were read from a single sample in a study of CXCR3-negative and CXCR3-positive naive CD8 T cells. TCRdb reprocessed the 5' RACE reads and stores each CDR3 protein as one record, lacking DNA. The sample shows tens of thousands of distinct CDR3 sequences, and about 1% sits with its ten largest clones. The specimen was naive CXCR3- CD8+ T cells from blood. These receptors were collected from a human donor in good health. Some clones in this sample may be carry-over from other donors' samples. CDR3s include the opening cysteine and the closing phenylalanine or tryptophan. Each record gives: J gene, V gene, CDR3 protein.

>TRBJ2-3|TRBV6-6
CASSYEGHFTDTQYF
>TRBJ1-6|TRBV28
CASSTLRGSPLHF
>TRBJ2-3|TRBV12-3/TRBV12-4
CASSPVPPAGGVDTQYF
>TRBJ2-6|TRBV7-9
CASSLGTPGANVLTF
>TRBJ1-2|TRBV3-1
CASSQLLSYTF
>TRBJ2-5|TRBV7-8
CASSLQTGELQETQYF
>TRBJ2-2|TRBV29-1
CSVEVSGLGELFF
>TRBJ2-7|TRBV29-1
CSVGSTGGGNEQYF
>TRBJ2-3|TRBV7-2
CASSSTSGGGTQYF
>TRBJ2-7|TRBV29-1
CSVLRDRGEQYF
>TRBJ2-7|TRBV24-1
CATSDFPRGGGGLAAERGEQYF
>TRBJ1-1|TRBV29-1
CSVGSPSRGTEAFF
>TRBJ2-3|TRBV29-1
CSVEESRTSGTDTQYF
>TRBJ1-1|TRBV29-1
CSVGANTEAFF
>TRBJ2-3|TRBV6-5
CASSLQITDTQYF
>TRBJ1-2|TRBV7-9
CASSIADRSNYGYTF
>TRBJ2-1|TRBV7-7
CASSLAWGPELVGEQFF
>TRBJ2-7|TRBV5-5
CASSLPTGGVLYF
>TRBJ2-1|TRBV6-6
CASTYSPASHNEQFF
>TRBJ1-1|TRBV30
CVGQGNLAEAFF
>TRBJ2-3|TRBV29-1
CSVEGASRTDTQYF
>TRBJ2-5|TRBV27
CASSPRGQGGETQYF
>TRBJ2-3|TRBV7-2
CASSPVGGDTQYF
>TRBJ2-1|TRBV6-2/TRBV6-3
CASSPLAGAPYNEQFF
>TRBJ1-1|TRBV29-1
CSVEAPGETEAFF
>TRBJ1-1|TRBV20-1
CSAQQGLLSTEAFF
>TRBJ2-1|TRBV12-3/TRBV12-4
CASSWGEGPRGNEQFF